This TCR beta chain came from a study of blood T cells in healthy people across ages (dated by TCRdb to 2015 to 2017). Background for the entire study: In model experiments, roughly one uniquely barcoded TCR beta cDNA molecule per two T cells was captured by template switching. To avoid experimental bias, donors of different ages were spread randomly across the sequencing lanes. Donors were grouped into four age groups: young (average roughly 17 years), middle-aged (39), aged (approximately 58) and long-lived (approximately 82). To track age-related changes in TCR beta repertoire diversity, the study relied on deep sequencing normalized with unique cDNA molecular identifiers. Two additional independent replicas of 1 million unique cDNA reads from the same blood draw were analyzed for two donors (one aged 18 to 30 and one aged 80 or older).

The 39 donors, aged roughly 6 to 90 years, were systemically healthy Caucasian individuals from Russia. Each donor gave 8 to 10 milliliters of peripheral blood, collected into EDTA-treated Vacutainer tubes. PBMCs were isolated by Ficoll-Paque density-gradient centrifugation, with at least 6 million obtained per sample. Trizol reagent was used to extract total RNA from the PBMCs, yielding at least 6 micrograms per sample. The percentages of naive CD45RAhigh/CD27high T cells were determined by flow cytometry on a PBMC aliquot from every donor. This clonotype was counted ten times or more. Its antigen is still unknown. No per-base quality is available; no much larger clone lies one base away. Overall study results and their limits: Because the CMV infection status of the donors was unknown, age-related changes in expanded clonotypes may potentially have been confounded. Because profiling used bulk unsorted PBMCs, naive and antigen-experienced compartments could not be compared conclusively. Compared with the aged group, the long-lived group had more naive CD4+ T cells, fewer expanded clones and increased TCR diversity, suggesting age selection. A strong correlation was found between observed TCR beta diversity and the percentage of naive T cells measured by flow cytometry. Estimates of total diversity based on one million sequenced T cells were regarded as lower bounds and as underestimates. As age increased, observed TCR beta diversity per million T cells dropped in a roughly linear way, and a significant reduction was already evident by age 40.

The germline V gene encodes CDR1 MGHRA and CDR2 YSYEKL. The CDR3 spans 16 residues, from the cysteine through the phenylalanine. Left in the record is the CDR3 DNA by itself, 48 bases read in frame from the first base. V and J are trimmed by 1 base and 0 bases, and the gene matches miss 6 bases of the junction. Libraries were made using 5' RACE. The reads were generated on an Illumina HiSeq 2500. A second PCR of about 7 to 12 cycles was performed with a sample-barcoded 5' primer and a J-beta primer mix. A unique molecular identifier was introduced onto each TCR beta cDNA molecule by a template-switch 5' adaptor carrying 12 random nucleotides. Each sample yielded at least 2.5 million CDR3-containing paired-end reads. First-strand cDNA synthesis was performed from all RNA using the Mint cDNA synthesis kit, with priming by a TRBC-specific oligonucleotide. Following uracil-DNA glycosylase treatment, all cDNA underwent a first 18-cycle PCR with the universal primers M1SS and BC2_uni_R. From the authors' description of their analysis: For normalization, 1 million high-quality reads, each with a distinct molecular identifier, were randomly selected from each sample. Instead of being binned into consensus sequences, reads that shared molecular identifiers were thrown out. MiTCR, run with a Q25 quality threshold and the strictest error-elimination algorithm, handled CDR3 identification, clonotype clustering and error correction. A nonparametric unseen species model using Euler transformation provided a lower-bound estimate of total TCR beta diversity. The public reads were quality trimmed at Q25 with fastp and then assembled into clones with MiXCR by TCRdb, keeping productive beta chains. One record per CDR3 amino acid sequence lists the most common genes and DNA. The V and J calls here are based on TCRdb, not the publication. The sample contains under 800,000 distinct CDR3 sequences, approximately 21% of them found a single time. Roughly 3.6% of the sample rests with the top ten.

The receptor was derived from a man between 65 and 85 years old in good health. The chain links TRBV4-1 with TRBJ2-7; 7 junctional bases match TRBD2. Sequenced: blood. The nucleotides read TGCGCCAGCAGCCAAGGTGTGTGGACTAGCTCCTACGAGCAGTACTTC. Its protein is CASSQGVWTSSYEQYF.